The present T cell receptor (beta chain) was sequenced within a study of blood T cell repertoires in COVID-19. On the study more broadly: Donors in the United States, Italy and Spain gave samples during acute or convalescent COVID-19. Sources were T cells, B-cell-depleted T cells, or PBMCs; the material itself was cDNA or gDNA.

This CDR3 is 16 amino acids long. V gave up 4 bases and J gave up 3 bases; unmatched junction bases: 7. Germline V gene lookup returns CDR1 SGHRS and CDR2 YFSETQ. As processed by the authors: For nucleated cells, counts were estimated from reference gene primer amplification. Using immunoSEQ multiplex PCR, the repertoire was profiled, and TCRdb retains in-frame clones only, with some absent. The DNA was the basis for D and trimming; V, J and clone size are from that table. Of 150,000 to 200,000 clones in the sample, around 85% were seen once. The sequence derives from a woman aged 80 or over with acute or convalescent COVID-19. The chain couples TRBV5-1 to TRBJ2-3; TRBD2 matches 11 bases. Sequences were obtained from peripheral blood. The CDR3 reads CASSPRLAGITDTQYF. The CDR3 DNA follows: TGCGCCAGCAGCCCCCGACTAGCGGGGATAACAGATACGCAGTATTTT.